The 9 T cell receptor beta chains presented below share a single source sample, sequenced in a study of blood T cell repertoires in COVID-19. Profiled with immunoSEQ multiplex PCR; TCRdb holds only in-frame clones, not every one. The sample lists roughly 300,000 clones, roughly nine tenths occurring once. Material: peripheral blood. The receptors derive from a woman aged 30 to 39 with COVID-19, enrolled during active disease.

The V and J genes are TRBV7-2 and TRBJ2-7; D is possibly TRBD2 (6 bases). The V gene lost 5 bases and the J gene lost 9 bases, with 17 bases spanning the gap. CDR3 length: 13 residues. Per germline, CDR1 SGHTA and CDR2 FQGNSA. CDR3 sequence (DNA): TGTGCCAGCAGCCCCTTTGTGGGGGGTGGGCAGTACTTC. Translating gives CASSPFVGGGQYF.

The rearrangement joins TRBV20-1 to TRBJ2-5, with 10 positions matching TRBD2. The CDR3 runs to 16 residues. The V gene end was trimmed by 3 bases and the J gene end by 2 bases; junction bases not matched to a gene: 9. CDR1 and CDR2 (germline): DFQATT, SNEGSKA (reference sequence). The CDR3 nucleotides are TGCAGTGCTAGTAAATTAGCGGGGGGATTACAAGAGACCCAGTACTTC. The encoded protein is CSASKLAGGLQETQYF.

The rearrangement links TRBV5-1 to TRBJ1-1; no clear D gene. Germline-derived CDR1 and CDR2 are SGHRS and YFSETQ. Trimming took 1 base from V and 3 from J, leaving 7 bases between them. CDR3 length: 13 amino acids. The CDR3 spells CASSLREDTEAFF. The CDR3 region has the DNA TGCGCCAGCAGCTTGCGGGAGGACACTGAAGCTTTCTTT.

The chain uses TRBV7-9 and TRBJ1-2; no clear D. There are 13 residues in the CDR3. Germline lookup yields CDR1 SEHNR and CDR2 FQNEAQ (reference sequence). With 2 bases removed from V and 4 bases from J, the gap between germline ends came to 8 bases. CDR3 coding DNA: TGTGCCAGCAGCTTAAGCACCCTCTATGGCTACACCTTC. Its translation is CASSLSTLYGYTF.

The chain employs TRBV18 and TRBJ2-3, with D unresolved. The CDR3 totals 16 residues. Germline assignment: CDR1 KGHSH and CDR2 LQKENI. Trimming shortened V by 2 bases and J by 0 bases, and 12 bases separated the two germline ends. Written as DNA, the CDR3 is TGTGCCAGCTCACCATTGACTGGAACTAGCACAGATACGCAGTATTTT. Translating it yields CASSPLTGTSTDTQYF.

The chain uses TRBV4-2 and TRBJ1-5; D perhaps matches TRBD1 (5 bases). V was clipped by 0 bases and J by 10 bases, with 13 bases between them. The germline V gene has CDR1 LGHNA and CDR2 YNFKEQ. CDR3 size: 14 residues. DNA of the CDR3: TGTGCCAGCAGCCAAGAGGGGCCCGGTATTCCCCAGCATTTT. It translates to CASSQEGPGIPQHF.

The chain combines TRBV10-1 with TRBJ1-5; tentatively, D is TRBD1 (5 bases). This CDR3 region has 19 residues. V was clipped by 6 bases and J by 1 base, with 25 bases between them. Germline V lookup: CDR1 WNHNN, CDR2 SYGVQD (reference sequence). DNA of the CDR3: TGCGCCAGCAGGGAGGAGGGGAGGGGCTGCGAGGGGAGCAATCAGCCCCAGCATTTT. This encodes CASREEGRGCEGSNQPQHF.

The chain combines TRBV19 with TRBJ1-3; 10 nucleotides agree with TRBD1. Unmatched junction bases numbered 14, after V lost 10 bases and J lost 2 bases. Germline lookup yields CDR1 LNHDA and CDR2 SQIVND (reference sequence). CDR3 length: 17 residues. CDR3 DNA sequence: TGTGCCACCCACACTGACAGGGGGCAAGGAGCTGGAAACACCATATATTTT. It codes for CATHTDRGQGAGNTIYF.

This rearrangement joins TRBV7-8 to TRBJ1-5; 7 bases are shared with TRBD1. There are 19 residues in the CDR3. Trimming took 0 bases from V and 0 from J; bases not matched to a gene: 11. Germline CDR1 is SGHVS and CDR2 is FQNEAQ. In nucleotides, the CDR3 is TGTGCCAGCAGCTTAGCGAAGGACAGGTTTCAATATAGCAATCAGCCCCAGCATTTT. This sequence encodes CASSLAKDRFQYSNQPQHF.